A single sample is the source of the 32 T cell receptor beta chains below, sequenced in a study of control samples from healthy donors and cancer patients. Some clones are missing from TCRdb's copy, which holds only in-frame ones; the method was immunoSEQ multiplex PCR. The sample holds approximately 170,000 clones, around 90% seen once. The specimen was blood. The source is a man aged 25 to 40 in good health.

This clone was seen once. The chain uses TRBV5-6 and TRBJ1-2, with D unresolved. CDR1 is SGHDT and CDR2 is YYEEEE in the germline V gene. The V end was cut by 1 base, the J end by 7 bases, with 8 bases between. The CDR3 runs 12 residues. The CDR3 DNA reads TGTGCCAGCAGCTTGAGTCAGACTGGCTACACCTTC. Amino acid sequence: CASSLSQTGYTF.

V is TRBV9 and J is TRBJ2-7, with D possibly matching TRBD2 (5 bases). The CDR3 has 13 amino acids. Germline CDR1 reads SGDLS; CDR2 reads YYNGEE. Deletions cut 0 bases from V and 7 bases from J, with 11 bases between. The CDR3 region is CASSVAPPGEQYF. DNA of the CDR3: TGTGCCAGCAGCGTAGCCCCTCCGGGAGAGCAGTACTTC.

The chain uses TRBV4-3 and TRBJ2-2, with unresolved D. The length of the CDR3 is 16 residues. Germline V gene data show CDR1 as LGHNA and CDR2 as YSLEER. V was trimmed by 2 bases and J by 6 bases, leaving 16 bases between them. The CDR3 sequence: CASSQTAAPGAGELFF. For the CDR3, the DNA is TGCGCCAGCAGCCAAACGGCGGCCCCTGGGGCCGGGGAGCTGTTTTTT.

V is TRBV10-2 and J is TRBJ2-7, with 7 nucleotides matching TRBD2. Germline V CDR1 and CDR2: WSHSY, SAAADI. The CDR3 covers 16 residues. The ends lost 6 bases at V and 3 bases at J; junction bases unmatched: 14. The CDR3 DNA is TGCGCCAGCAGGGCACCTAGCGGTGGTGGTGTCTACGAGCAGTACTTC. Its translation: CASRAPSGGGVYEQYF.

V is TRBV30 and J is TRBJ2-1, with D perhaps TRBD1 (6 bases). Germline V gene lookup returns CDR1 GTSNPN and CDR2 SVGIG (reference sequence). This CDR3 has 12 amino acids. V lost 0 bases and J 15 bases, leaving 15 bases between the germline ends. In DNA form, the CDR3 reads TGTGCCTGGAGTGTGCATGGGGGCGGCGTGTTCTTC. Amino acid sequence: CAWSVHGGGVFF.

Here the CDR3 DNA reads TGTGCCAGCACCTTTGAGGGCAGAAGTTACTCTGGGGCCAACGTCCTGACTTTC. This gives the protein CASTFEGRSYSGANVLTF. The gene calls are TRBV5-4 and TRBJ2-6; D is perhaps TRBD2 (5 bases). Germline values: CDR1 SGHNT, CDR2 YYREEE (reference sequence). This CDR3 spans 18 amino acids. V shed 6 bases and J shed 0 bases, with 19 bases lying between them.

The gene calls are TRBV28 and TRBJ2-3; the match to TRBD2 covers 8 bases. Looked up from germline, CDR1 is MDHEN and CDR2 is SYDVKM. The CDR3 has 16 amino acids. Trimming at V came to 6 bases and at J to 1 base, leaving 9 bases not matched to a gene. CDR3 amino acids: CASSPISGSGTDTQYF. For the CDR3, the DNA is TGTGCCAGCAGCCCGATAAGCGGGAGCGGCACAGATACGCAGTATTTT.

The gene calls are TRBV5-6 and TRBJ1-6, with D uncertain. The CDR3 has 14 residues. CDR1 is SGHDT, CDR2 YYEEEE, per germline. V was clipped by 6 bases and J by 0 bases, with 7 bases between them. CDR3 amino acids: CASNADSYNSPLHF. In DNA, the CDR3 is TGTGCCAGCAATGCAGACTCCTATAATTCACCCCTCCACTTT.

The V call is TRBV7-6, the J call TRBJ2-7, with TRBD1 matching 7 bases. V lost 5 bases and J lost 7; bases outside the gene matches: 14. CDR1 is SGHVS and CDR2 is FNYEAQ in the germline V gene. CDR3 length: 15 residues. CDR3 in amino acids: CASSPEGALLHEQYF. The CDR3 region has the DNA TGTGCCAGCAGCCCCGAGGGGGCCCTGTTACATGAGCAGTACTTC.

This clone was seen just once. The CDR3 region has the DNA TGTGCCAGCAGCGTAGCAACAGGGATGAGGGGCTACACCTTC. It yields the protein CASSVATGMRGYTF. The chain links TRBV9 to TRBJ1-2; weak D call: TRBD1 (6 bases). CDR1 is SGDLS, CDR2 YYNGEE, per germline. V lost 0 bases and J lost 8, with 14 bases in between. CDR3 size: 14 residues.

This chain connects TRBV15 to TRBJ2-5; D gene uncertain. Between the trimmed V and J ends, which lost 4 bases and 5 bases, there was a span of 17 bases. The length of the CDR3 is 15 residues. CDR1 and CDR2 (germline): LNHNV, YYDKDF (reference sequence). The CDR3 nucleotides are TGTGCCACCAGCATTGGCAACTCCACCCACGAGACCCAGTACTTC. Amino acid sequence: CATSIGNSTHETQYF.

The rearrangement joins TRBV5-1 to TRBJ2-7; TRBD2 matches 10 bases. CDR1 and CDR2 from the germline V gene are SGHRS and YFSETQ. The ends lost 7 bases at V and 1 base at J; junction bases unmatched: 11. The CDR3 is 16 amino acids. CDR3 bases: TGCGCCAGCCCCTGGGGTGGGACTAGCGTTTCCTACGAGCAGTACTTC. Translation gives CASPWGGTSVSYEQYF.

This clone was picked up a small number of times. The chain has TRBV29-1 and TRBJ1-2; 7 bases are a match to TRBD1. Germline V CDR1 and CDR2: SQVTM, ANQGSEA. V dropped 7 bases and J dropped 8; count of bases not matched to a gene: 7. This CDR3 contains 11 residues. The DNA of the CDR3 is TGCAGCGGCACTTCAGGGGGGGGCTACACCTTC. Residues: CSGTSGGGYTF.

The chain is built from TRBV6-6 and TRBJ1-3, with D tentatively TRBD1 (5 bases). V was clipped by 7 bases and J by 0 bases, with 10 bases between them. The CDR3 has 14 residues. Germline values: CDR1 MNHNY, CDR2 SVGAGI (reference sequence). The CDR3 is CASTGYSSGNTIYF. The CDR3 nucleotides read TGTGCCAGCACAGGGTACAGCTCTGGAAACACCATATATTTT.

V and J are TRBV28 and TRBJ1-2, with a weak D call TRBD1 (5 bases). CDR3 length: 12 residues. Germline assignment: CDR1 MDHEN and CDR2 SYDVKM. Trimming took 6 bases from V and 8 from J, leaving 13 bases between them. The CDR3 nucleotides read TGTGCCAGCAGCCAGGGAGAGTGGGGCTACACCTTC. This gives the protein CASSQGEWGYTF.

This rearrangement joins TRBV19 to TRBJ2-5; TRBD2 agrees at 7 bases. CDR1 is LNHDA and CDR2 is SQIVND in the germline V gene (reference sequence). The CDR3 sequence is 14 residues long. The junction had 5 bases not matched to a gene; V was cut back by 2 bases and J by 5 bases. This CDR3 is CASSITGGRETQYF. The CDR3, as DNA: TGTGCCAGTAGTATAACGGGAGGCCGGGAGACCCAGTACTTC.

The chain carries TRBV7-2 and TRBJ1-2, with D perhaps matching TRBD1 (6 bases). This CDR3 has 14 amino acids. The V end was cut by 7 bases, the J end by 0 bases, with 12 bases between. CDR1 is SGHTA, CDR2 FQGNSA, per germline. The CDR3 loop reads CASTPTGANYGYTF. DNA of the CDR3: TGTGCCAGCACACCGACAGGAGCTAACTATGGCTACACCTTC.

This chain joins TRBV19 and TRBJ2-1; tentative D call: TRBD2 (6 bases). The CDR3 length is 15 residues. Germline CDR1 and CDR2: LNHDA and SQIVND (reference sequence). V was shortened by 7 bases and J by 4 bases, with 17 bases between the two germline ends. Here the CDR3 reads CASTPLAGPYNEQFF. CDR3 bases: TGTGCCAGTACCCCCCTCGCGGGACCTTACAATGAGCAGTTCTTC.

This rearrangement joins TRBV5-1 to TRBJ2-2; TRBD2 agrees at 8 bases. V shed 0 bases, J shed 5 bases, and the junction held 9 bases outside the gene matches. The CDR3 length is 17 residues. Germline CDR1 SGHRS, CDR2 YFSETQ. The CDR3 loop reads CASSLGFGTRRTGELFF. In DNA form, the CDR3 reads TGCGCCAGCAGCTTGGGGTTTGGGACTAGACGAACCGGGGAGCTGTTTTTT.

J is TRBJ2-7 and V is TRBV18; 9 bases line up with TRBD1. The CDR3 is made up of 15 amino acids. J lost 3 bases, V lost 3 bases, and 6 bases had no gene match. Germline lookup yields CDR1 KGHSH and CDR2 LQKENI. The CDR3 here is CASSPGTGMNYEQYF. The CDR3 coding sequence is TGTGCCAGCTCACCGGGGACAGGGATGAACTACGAGCAGTACTTC.

Worth noting for this clone: Other DNA variants within this sample encode the same CDR3. The chain joins TRBV18 to TRBJ1-3, with D possibly TRBD1 on 6 matching bases. This CDR3 has 19 residues. Germline V CDR1 and CDR2: KGHSH, LQKENI. Deletions cut 0 bases from V and 1 base from J, with 19 bases between. The CDR3 loop is CASSPPTRGQPRSGNTIYF. CDR3 nucleotide sequence: TGTGCCAGCTCACCACCTACCAGGGGCCAGCCGCGATCTGGAAACACCATATATTTT.

V is TRBV9 and J is TRBJ1-6; D call uncertain. The CDR3 is 15 amino acids. In germline, CDR1 is SGDLS, CDR2 YYNGEE. Trimming took off 2 bases at V and 4 bases at J, with 10 bases between the two ends. The CDR3 region is CASSVAGRYNSPLHF. The CDR3 nucleotides read TGTGCCAGCAGCGTCGCCGGACGTTATAATTCACCCCTCCACTTT.

The chain employs TRBV2 and TRBJ1-2; possible D gene TRBD1, 6 bases. The CDR3 consists of 13 residues. Germline assignment: CDR1 SNHLY and CDR2 FYNNEI. The V and J ends lost 4 bases and 4 bases respectively, with 10 bases between them. The CDR3 sequence: CASSVGGGYGYTF. DNA of the CDR3: TGTGCCAGCAGTGTGGGAGGGGGCTATGGCTACACCTTC.

In its sample, this clone was seen once. This chain uses TRBV9 with TRBJ2-1, with D tentatively TRBD2 (6 bases). The CDR3 runs 14 residues. CDR1 is SGDLS, CDR2 YYNGEE, per germline. The CDR3 nucleotides are TGTGTAGGGTTGGGGCGGGACTCCTACAATGAGCAGTTCTTC. Protein sequence: CVGLGRDSYNEQFF.

The chain is built from TRBV27 and TRBJ2-3; 8 bases agree with TRBD1. The CDR3 totals 14 residues. V dropped 5 bases and J dropped 4; count of bases not matched to a gene: 5. Looked up from germline, CDR1 is MNHEY and CDR2 is SMNVEV (reference sequence). The CDR3 nucleotides are TGTGCCAGCAGTCAACGGACAGGGTCAGATACGCAGTATTTT. Protein product: CASSQRTGSDTQYF.

This chain connects TRBV19 to TRBJ2-5, with D possibly matching TRBD1 (5 bases). Trimming shortened V by 3 bases and J by 2 bases, and 10 bases separated the two germline ends. This CDR3 spans 14 amino acids. The germline V gene has CDR1 LNHDA and CDR2 SQIVND (reference sequence). This CDR3 is CASSIRRVQETQYF. Written as DNA, the CDR3 is TGTGCCAGTAGTATCCGCAGGGTACAAGAGACCCAGTACTTC.

The chain links TRBV7-9 to TRBJ2-7; 12 nucleotides line up with TRBD1. Germline CDR1 is SEHNR and CDR2 is FQNEAQ (reference sequence). V dropped 1 base and J dropped 9; count of bases not matched to a gene: 19. The CDR3 length is 19 residues. CDR3 amino acids: CASSLGSSNRDRGLGRQYF. Written as DNA, the CDR3 is TGTGCCAGCAGCTTAGGATCTTCGAACCGGGACAGGGGGCTGGGGCGGCAGTACTTC.

The chain carries TRBV10-3 and TRBJ2-1; D is unresolved. The CDR3 has 11 residues. V lost 2 bases and J 10 bases, leaving 6 bases between the germline ends. CDR1 and CDR2 (germline): ENHRY, SYGVKD. The CDR3 nucleotides read TGTGCCATCAGTGAGATAGTGGAGCAGTTCTTC. Protein sequence: CAISEIVEQFF.

This clone was seen only once. The rearrangement joins TRBV18 to TRBJ2-4, with 7 bases identical to TRBD1. This CDR3 has 16 residues. Germline V gene sequence: CDR1 KGHSH, CDR2 LQKENI. The V and J ends lost 1 base and 3 bases, in that order; junction bases with no gene match: 6. The CDR3 nucleotides are TGTGCCAGCTCACCACGGACAGGCGCGTTCAAAAACATTCAGTACTTC. Its translation is CASSPRTGAFKNIQYF.

This chain uses TRBV6-1 with TRBJ2-1; 10 nucleotides align to TRBD2. The J segment lost 9 bases and the V segment lost 1 base, leaving 6 bases of the junction unmatched. The CDR3 is 15 amino acids. Germline-derived CDR1 and CDR2 are MNHNS and SASEGT. CDR3 sequence: CASSEVPSGSGEQFF. DNA for the CDR3: TGTGCCAGCAGTGAAGTCCCTAGCGGGAGCGGTGAGCAGTTCTTC.

The chain joins TRBV5-1 to TRBJ2-7, with D maybe TRBD1 (5 bases). In germline, CDR1 is SGHRS, CDR2 YFSETQ. With 0 bases removed from V and 2 bases from J, the gap between germline ends came to 12 bases. The CDR3 is 15 amino acids. The CDR3 DNA reads TGCGCCAGCAGCTTGGCCCCAGGGAATCCCTACGAGCAGTACTTC. The encoded protein is CASSLAPGNPYEQYF.

The chain carries TRBV6-1 and TRBJ2-7; D not certain. Deletions cut 2 bases from V and 5 bases from J, with 7 bases between. There are 12 residues in the CDR3. The germline gives CDR1 MNHNS, CDR2 SASEGT. The CDR3 DNA follows: TGTGCCAGCAGTGAACAGGTACACGAGCAGTACTTC. Its translation: CASSEQVHEQYF.